The source of this T cell receptor (beta chain) is a study of blood T cell repertoires in COVID-19. The wider study: Acute-phase and convalescent COVID-19 samples originated in the United States, Italy and Spain. The cDNA or gDNA used as material had been derived from T cells, B-cell-depleted T cells, or PBMCs.

The authors' processing: Using reference gene primer amplification, nucleated cell counts were estimated. Data came from immunoSEQ multiplex PCR; TCRdb stores just in-frame clones and leaves some out. D and trimming come from the DNA, and the V and J calls and clone size come from that table. Here the sample spans approximately 190,000 clones, approximately 84% being singletons. Germline-derived CDR1 and CDR2 are LNHNV and YYDKDF (reference sequence). V lost 5 bases, J lost 0 bases, and 14 bases lay in between. This CDR3 contains 15 residues. Sequenced sample: peripheral blood. The TCR comes from a man older than 75 with acute or convalescent COVID-19. V is TRBV15 and J is TRBJ2-7; tentatively, D is TRBD2 (6 bases). The CDR3 nucleotides are TGTGCCACCAGCTTAGGGAGGACCTACTCCTACGAGCAGTACTTC. Protein: CATSLGRTYSYEQYF.